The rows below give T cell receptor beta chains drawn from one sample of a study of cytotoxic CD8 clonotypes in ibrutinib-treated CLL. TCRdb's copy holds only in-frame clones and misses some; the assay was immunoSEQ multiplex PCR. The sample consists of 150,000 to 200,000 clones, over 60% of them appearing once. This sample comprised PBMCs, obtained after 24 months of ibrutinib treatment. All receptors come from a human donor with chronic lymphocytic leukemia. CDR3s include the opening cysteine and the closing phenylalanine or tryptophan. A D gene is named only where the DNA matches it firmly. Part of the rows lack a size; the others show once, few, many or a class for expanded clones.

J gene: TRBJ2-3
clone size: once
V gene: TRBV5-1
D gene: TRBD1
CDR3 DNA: TGCGCCAGCAGCTCAGACAGGGCGGAAGGTACAGATACGCAGTATTTT
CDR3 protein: CASSSDRAEGTDTQYF

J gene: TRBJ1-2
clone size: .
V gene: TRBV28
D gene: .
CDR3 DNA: TGTGCCAGCAGTTTAAGGTATCGGGCTTCCCAAATAGCCTCCTTC
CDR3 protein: CASSLRYRASQIASF

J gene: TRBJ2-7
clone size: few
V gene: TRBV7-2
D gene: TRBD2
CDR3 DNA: TGTGCCAGCAGTACACGGGCGGGAGGAGGGTACGAGCAGTACTTC
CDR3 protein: CASSTRAGGGYEQYF

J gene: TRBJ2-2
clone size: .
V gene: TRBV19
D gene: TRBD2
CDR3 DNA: TGTGCCAGTAGTATGTCCGGACTAGCGGGGGCGATCGCCGGGGAGCTGTTTTTT
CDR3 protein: CASSMSGLAGAIAGELFF

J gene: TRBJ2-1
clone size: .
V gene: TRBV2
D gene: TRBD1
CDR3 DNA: TGTGCCAGCAGTGAAGGACAGGGGGGGGATGAGCAGTTCTTC
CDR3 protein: CASSEGQGGDEQFF

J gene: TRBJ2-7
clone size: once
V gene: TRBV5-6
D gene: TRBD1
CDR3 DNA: TGTGCCAGCAGCTTGTGGGAGACCGGGACAGGGTTGTACGAGCAGTACTTC
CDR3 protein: CASSLWETGTGLYEQYF

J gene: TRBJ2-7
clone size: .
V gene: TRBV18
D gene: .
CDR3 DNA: TGTGCCAGCTCACCGGCAAAAGAAGGGTTCGACGAGCAGTACTTC
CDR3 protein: CASSPAKEGFDEQYF

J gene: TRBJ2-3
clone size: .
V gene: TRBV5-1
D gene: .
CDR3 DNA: TGCGCCAGCAGCTTTGCGGGACAAGGCACAGATACGCAGTATTTT
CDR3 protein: CASSFAGQGTDTQYF

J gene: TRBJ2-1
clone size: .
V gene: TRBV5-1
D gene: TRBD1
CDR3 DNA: TGCGCCAGCAGCGTCGGGACAGGGGGGAACAATGAGCAGTTCTTC
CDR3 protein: CASSVGTGGNNEQFF

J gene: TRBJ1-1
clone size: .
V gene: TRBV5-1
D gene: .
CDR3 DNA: TGCGCCAGCAGCTCCGCTATTAGGGACACTGAAGCTTTCTTT
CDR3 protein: CASSSAIRDTEAFF

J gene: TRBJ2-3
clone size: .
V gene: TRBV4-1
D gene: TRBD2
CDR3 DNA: TGCGCCAGCAGCCAAGGGACTAGCGGCAGCACAGATACGCAGTATTTT
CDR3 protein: CASSQGTSGSTDTQYF

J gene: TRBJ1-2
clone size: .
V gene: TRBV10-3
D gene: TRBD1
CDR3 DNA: TGTGCCATACGACAGGGCAATAACTATGGCTACACCTTC
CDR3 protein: CAIRQGNNYGYTF

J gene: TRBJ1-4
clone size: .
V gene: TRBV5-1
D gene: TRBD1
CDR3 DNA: TGCGCCAGCAGCTTCAGGGGGACAAATGAAAAACTGTTTTTT
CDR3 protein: CASSFRGTNEKLFF

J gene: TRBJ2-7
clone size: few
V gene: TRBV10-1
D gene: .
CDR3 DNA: TGCGCCAGCAGGCCCGGACCTGGCTACGAGCAGTACTTC
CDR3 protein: CASRPGPGYEQYF

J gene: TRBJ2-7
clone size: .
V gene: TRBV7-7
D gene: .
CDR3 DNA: TGTGCCAGCAGCCGCGACAGGAGCTCCTACGAGCAGTACTTC
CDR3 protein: CASSRDRSSYEQYF

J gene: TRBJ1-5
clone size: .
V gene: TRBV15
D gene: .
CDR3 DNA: TGTGCCACCAGCAGGGAAGTGTGGGGACGCAATCAGCCCCAGCATTTT
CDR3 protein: CATSREVWGRNQPQHF

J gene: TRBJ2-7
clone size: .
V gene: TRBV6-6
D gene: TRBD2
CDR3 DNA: TGTGCCAGCAGTTACCCGCCGACTAGCGGTACCTACGAGCAGTACTTC
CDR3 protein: CASSYPPTSGTYEQYF

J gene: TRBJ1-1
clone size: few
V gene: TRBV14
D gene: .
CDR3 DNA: TGTGCCAGCAGCGGCGCGGTCCCCACTGAAGCTTTCTTT
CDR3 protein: CASSGAVPTEAFF

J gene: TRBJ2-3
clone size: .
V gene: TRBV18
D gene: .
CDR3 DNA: TGTGCCAGCTCACACCCTCTTCATACGCAGTATTTT
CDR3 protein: CASSHPLHTQYF

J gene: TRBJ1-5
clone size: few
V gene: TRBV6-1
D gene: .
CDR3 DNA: TGTGCCAGCAGTGAACTTCTCGGCAGCCCCAATCAGCCCCAGCATTTT
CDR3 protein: CASSELLGSPNQPQHF

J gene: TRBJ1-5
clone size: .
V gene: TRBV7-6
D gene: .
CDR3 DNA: TGTGCCAGCAGCTTGGGGGACACCAATCAGCCCCAGCATTTT
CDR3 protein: CASSLGDTNQPQHF

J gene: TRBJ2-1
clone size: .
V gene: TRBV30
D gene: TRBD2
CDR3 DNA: TGTGCCTGGGGAGCGGGGAGCTCCTACAATGAGCAGTTCTTC
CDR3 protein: CAWGAGSSYNEQFF

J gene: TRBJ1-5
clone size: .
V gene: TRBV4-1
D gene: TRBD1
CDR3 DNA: TGCGCCAGCAGCCATGGGGACAGGGACAATCAGCCCCAGCATTTT
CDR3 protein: CASSHGDRDNQPQHF

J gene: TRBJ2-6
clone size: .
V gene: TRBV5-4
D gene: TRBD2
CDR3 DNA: TGTGCCAGCAGCTTCTCGGCGGGAGCCCCCGGGGCCAACGTCCTGACTTTC
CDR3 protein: CASSFSAGAPGANVLTF

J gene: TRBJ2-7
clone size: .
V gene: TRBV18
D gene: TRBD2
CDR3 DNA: TGTGCCAGCTCACTTGGAGCGGGAGGGAGCTCCTACGAGCAGTACTTC
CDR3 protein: CASSLGAGGSSYEQYF

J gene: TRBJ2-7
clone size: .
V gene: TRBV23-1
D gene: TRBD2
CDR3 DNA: TGCGCCAGCAGTCAACCACAGACTAGCGGGAGAGGGGGCGAGCAGTACTTC
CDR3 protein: CASSQPQTSGRGGEQYF

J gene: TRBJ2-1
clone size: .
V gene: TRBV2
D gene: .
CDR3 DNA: TGTGCCAGCAGTGAAGCGCCGGCGCTAGCTGTCCAGTTCTTC
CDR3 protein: CASSEAPALAVQFF

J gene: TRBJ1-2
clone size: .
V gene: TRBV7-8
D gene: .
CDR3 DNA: TGTGCCAGCAGCTTAGGGTCGGGGCCAACCTTTGACTACACCTTC
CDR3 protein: CASSLGSGPTFDYTF

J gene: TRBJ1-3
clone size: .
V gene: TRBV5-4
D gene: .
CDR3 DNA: TGTGCCAGCAGCCCGGGGCCACACTCTGGAAACACCATATATTTT
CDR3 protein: CASSPGPHSGNTIYF

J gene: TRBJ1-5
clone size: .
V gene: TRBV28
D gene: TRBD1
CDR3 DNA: TGTGCCAGCAGTACCCACCGACAGGGGGTCAATCAGCCCCAGCATTTT
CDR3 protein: CASSTHRQGVNQPQHF

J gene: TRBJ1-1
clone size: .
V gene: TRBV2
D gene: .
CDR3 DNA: TGTGCCAGCGCCCCTGGGGCAGGGAACACTGAAGCTTTCTTT
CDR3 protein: CASAPGAGNTEAFF

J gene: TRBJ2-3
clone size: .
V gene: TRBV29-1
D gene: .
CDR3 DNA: TGCAGCGTTCGAGAATCCCCGGGACCTACAGATACGCAGTATTTT
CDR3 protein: CSVRESPGPTDTQYF

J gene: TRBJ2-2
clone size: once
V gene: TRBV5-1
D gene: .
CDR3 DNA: TGCGCCAGCAGCTGGGTGGGACTTAACACCGGGGAGCTGTTTTTT
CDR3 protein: CASSWVGLNTGELFF

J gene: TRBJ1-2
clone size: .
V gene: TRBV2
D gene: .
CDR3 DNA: TGTGCCAGCAGTCAGGGTGCCTATGGCTACACCTTC
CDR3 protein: CASSQGAYGYTF

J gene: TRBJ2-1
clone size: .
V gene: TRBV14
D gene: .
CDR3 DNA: TGTGCCAGCAGCCAAGATCCAGCGTTCGCCTACAATGAGCAGTTCTTC
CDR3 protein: CASSQDPAFAYNEQFF

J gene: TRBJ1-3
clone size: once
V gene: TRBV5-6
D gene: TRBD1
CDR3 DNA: TGTGCCAGCAGCCCAGGGACAGCTGGAAACACCATATATTTT
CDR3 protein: CASSPGTAGNTIYF

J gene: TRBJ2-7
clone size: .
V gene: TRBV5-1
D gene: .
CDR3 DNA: TGCGCCAGCAGCTTGGACGGATCCTACGAGCAGTACTTC
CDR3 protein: CASSLDGSYEQYF

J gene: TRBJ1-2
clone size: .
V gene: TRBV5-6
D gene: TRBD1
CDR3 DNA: TGTGCCAGCAGCCTAGGGACAGCCAACTATGGCTACACCTTC
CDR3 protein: CASSLGTANYGYTF

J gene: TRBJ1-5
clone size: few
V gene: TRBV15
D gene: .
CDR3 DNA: TGTGCCACCAGCAGAGATCCGGATCCCTTCAATCAGCCCCAGCATTTT
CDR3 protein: CATSRDPDPFNQPQHF

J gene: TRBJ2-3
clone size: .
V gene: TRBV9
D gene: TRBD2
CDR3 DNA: TGTGCCAGCAGCCCGAGGACGGGACTAGCGGCCCTCACAGATACGCAGTATTTT
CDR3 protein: CASSPRTGLAALTDTQYF

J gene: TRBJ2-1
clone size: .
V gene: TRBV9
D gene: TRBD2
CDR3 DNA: TGTGCCAGCAGCGTAGGCACTAGCGGGGGGAATGAGCAGTTCTTC
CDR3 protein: CASSVGTSGGNEQFF

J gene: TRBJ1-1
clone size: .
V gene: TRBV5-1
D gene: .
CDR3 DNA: TGCGCCAGCAGCCCGGACACGTTGAACACTGAAGCTTTCTTT
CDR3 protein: CASSPDTLNTEAFF

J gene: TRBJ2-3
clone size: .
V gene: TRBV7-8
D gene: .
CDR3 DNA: TGTGCCAGCAGCTTAGAGCGAGCGAGACGCACAGATACGCAGTATTTT
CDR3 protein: CASSLERARRTDTQYF

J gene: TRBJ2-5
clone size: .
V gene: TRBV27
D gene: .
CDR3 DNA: TGTGCCAGCAGTGCGATCTACCAAAACCAAGAGACCCAGTACTTC
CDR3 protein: CASSAIYQNQETQYF

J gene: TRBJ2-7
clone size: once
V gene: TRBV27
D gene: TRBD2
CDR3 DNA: TGTGCCAGCAGCCGACTAGCGGGAGCTCGTCTTTACGAGCAGTACTTC
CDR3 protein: CASSRLAGARLYEQYF

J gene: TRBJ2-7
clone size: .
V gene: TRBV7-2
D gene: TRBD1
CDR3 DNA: TGTGCCAGCAGATTACAGACAGGGGAGACCTACGAGCAGTACTTC
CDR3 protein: CASRLQTGETYEQYF

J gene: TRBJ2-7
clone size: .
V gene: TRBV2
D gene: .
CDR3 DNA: TGTGCCAGCAGGGGGCCTGACGAGCAGTACTTC
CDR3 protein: CASRGPDEQYF

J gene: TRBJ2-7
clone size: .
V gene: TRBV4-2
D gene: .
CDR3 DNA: TGTGCCAGCAGCCAAGATGGCGAAAAGGGCTACGAGCAGTACTTC
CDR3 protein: CASSQDGEKGYEQYF

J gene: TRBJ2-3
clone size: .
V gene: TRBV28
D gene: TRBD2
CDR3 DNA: TGTGCCAGCAGTTTAGCGGGGGCAGATACGCAGTATTTT
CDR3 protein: CASSLAGADTQYF

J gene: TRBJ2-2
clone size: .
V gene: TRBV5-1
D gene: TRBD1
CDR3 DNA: TGCGCCAGCAGCTTTTTACAGGGGAACGGGGAGCTGTTTTTT
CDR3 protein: CASSFLQGNGELFF

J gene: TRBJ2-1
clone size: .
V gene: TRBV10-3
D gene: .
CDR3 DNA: TGTGCCATCAGTGAGTCTATCCAGGGCAGTGAGCAGTTCTTC
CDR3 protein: CAISESIQGSEQFF

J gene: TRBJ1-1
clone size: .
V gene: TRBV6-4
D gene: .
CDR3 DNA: TGTGCCAGCAGTCTAACTACAAACACTGAAGCTTTCTTT
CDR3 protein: CASSLTTNTEAFF

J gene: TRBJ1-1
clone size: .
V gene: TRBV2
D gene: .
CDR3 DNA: TGTGCCAGCAGTGCCACGGGACCCATGAACACTGAAGCTTTCTTT
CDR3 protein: CASSATGPMNTEAFF

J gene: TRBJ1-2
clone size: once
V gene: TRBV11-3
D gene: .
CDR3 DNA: TGTGCCAGCAGCCACAACGACTCCCCGGACTATGGCTACACCTTC
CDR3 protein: CASSHNDSPDYGYTF